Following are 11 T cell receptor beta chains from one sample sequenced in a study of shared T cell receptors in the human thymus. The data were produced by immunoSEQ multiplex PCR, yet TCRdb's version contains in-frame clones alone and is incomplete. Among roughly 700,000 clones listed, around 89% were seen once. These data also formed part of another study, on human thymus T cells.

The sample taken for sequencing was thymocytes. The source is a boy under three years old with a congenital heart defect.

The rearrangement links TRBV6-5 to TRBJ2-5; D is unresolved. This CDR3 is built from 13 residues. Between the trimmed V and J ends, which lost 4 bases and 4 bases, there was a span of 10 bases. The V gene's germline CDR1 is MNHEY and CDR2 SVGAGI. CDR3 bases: TGTGCCAGCAGTTTTCCGCCCGGAGAGACCCAGTACTTC. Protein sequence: CASSFPPGETQYF.

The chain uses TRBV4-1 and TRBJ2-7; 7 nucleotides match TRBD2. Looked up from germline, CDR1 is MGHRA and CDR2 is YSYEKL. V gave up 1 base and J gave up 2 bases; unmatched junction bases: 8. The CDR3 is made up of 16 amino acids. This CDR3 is CASSQVGDYLPYEQYF. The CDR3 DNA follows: TGCGCCAGCAGCCAAGTGGGGGACTACCTTCCCTACGAGCAGTACTTC.

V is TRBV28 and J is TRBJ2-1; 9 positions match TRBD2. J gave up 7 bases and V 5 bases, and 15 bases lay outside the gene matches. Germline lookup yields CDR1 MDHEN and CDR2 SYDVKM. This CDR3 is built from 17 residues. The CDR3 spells CASSVRGKREVCNEQFF. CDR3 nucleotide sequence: TGTGCCAGCAGTGTCCGGGGTAAGCGGGAGGTTTGTAATGAGCAGTTCTTC.

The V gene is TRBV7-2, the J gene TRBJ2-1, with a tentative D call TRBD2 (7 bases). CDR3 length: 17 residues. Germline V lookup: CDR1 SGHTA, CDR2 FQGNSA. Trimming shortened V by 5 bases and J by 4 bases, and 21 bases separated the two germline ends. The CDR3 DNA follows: TGTGCCAGCAGCAACCCAACCCGGACTAGGGGGTACAATGAGCAGTTCTTC. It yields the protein CASSNPTRTRGYNEQFF. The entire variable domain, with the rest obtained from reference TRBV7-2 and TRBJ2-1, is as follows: GAGVSQSPSNKVTEKGKDVELRCDPISGHTALYWYRQSLGQGLEFLIYFQGNSAPDKSGLPSDRFSAERTGGSVSTLTIQRTQQEDSAVYLCASSNPTRTRGYNEQFFGPGTRLTVL.

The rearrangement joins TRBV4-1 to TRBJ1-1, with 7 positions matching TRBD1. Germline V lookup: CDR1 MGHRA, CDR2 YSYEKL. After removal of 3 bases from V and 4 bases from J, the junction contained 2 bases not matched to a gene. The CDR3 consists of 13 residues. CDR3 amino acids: CASSHPGGTEAFF. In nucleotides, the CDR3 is TGCGCCAGCAGCCACCCAGGGGGCACTGAAGCTTTCTTT.

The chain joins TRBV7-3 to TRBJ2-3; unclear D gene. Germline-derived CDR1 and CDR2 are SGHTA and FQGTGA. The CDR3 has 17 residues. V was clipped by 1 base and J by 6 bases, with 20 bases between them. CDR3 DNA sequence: TGTGCCAGCAGCTTAAGCCCCGTTCTCCCCAGTTCCGATACGCAGTATTTT. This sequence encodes CASSLSPVLPSSDTQYF. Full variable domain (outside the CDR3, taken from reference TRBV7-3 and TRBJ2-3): GAGVSQTPSNKVTEKGKYVELRCDPISGHTALYWYRQSLGQGPEFLIYFQGTGAADDSGLPNDRFFAVRPEGSVSTLKIQRTERGDSAVYLCASSLSPVLPSSDTQYFGPGTRLTVL.

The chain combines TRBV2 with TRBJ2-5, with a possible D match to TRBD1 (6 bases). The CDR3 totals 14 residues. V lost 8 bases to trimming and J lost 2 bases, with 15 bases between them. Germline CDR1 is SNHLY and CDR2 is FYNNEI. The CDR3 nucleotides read TGTGCCAGCCGGCTGCACAGGGATCAAGAGACCCAGTACTTC. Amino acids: CASRLHRDQETQYF.

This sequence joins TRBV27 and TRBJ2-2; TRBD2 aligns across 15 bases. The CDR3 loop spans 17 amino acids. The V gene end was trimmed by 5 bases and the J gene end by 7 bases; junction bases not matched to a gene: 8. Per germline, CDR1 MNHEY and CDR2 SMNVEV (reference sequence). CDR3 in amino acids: CASSPRTSGRADGELFF. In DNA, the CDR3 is TGTGCCAGCAGTCCCCGGACTAGCGGGAGGGCCGACGGGGAGCTGTTTTTT.

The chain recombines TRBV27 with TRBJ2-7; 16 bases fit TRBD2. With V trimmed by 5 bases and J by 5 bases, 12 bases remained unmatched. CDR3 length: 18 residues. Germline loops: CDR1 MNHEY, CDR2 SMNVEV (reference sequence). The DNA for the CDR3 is TGTGCCAGCAGTAAGGGACTAGCGGGAGGGCCCTCCCGGCACGAGCAGTACTTC. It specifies CASSKGLAGGPSRHEQYF.

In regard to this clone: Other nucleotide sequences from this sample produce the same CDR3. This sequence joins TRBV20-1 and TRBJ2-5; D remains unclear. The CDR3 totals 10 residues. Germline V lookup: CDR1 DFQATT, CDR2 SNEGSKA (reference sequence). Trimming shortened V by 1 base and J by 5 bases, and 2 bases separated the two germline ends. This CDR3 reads CSARAETQYF. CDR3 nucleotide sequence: TGCAGTGCTAGAGCGGAGACCCAGTACTTC.

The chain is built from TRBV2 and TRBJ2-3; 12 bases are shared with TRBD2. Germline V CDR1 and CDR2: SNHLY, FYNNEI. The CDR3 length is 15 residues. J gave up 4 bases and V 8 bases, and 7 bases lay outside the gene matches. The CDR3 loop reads CASGELAGGSDTQYF. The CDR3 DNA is TGTGCCAGCGGGGAACTAGCGGGAGGATCAGATACGCAGTATTTT.